This entry lists 20 T cell receptor beta chains sequenced from one sample in a study of Ad26.COV2.S vaccination and SARS-CoV-2 variants. The repertoire was sequenced with immunoSEQ multiplex PCR; TCRdb's copy has only in-frame clones and lacks some. Altogether about 280,000 clones are present, about 89% being singletons, with the ten largest covering about 3.1%. Treatment reported: about 20 received Ad26.COV2.S at low or high dose, single or two shots; roughly five received placebo; per-sample allocation not given. Day 63 following the first vaccine or placebo injection was when the samples were taken. Sample: peripheral blood, taken in a trial of Ad26.COV2.S vaccine versus placebo. These receptor sequences come from a person aged 18-65 years who received the Ad26.COV2.S COVID-19 vaccine or a placebo.

Comments on this clone: The same CDR3 is also encoded by other DNA sequences in this sample. This rearrangement joins TRBV11-2 to TRBJ2-7; 11 bases match TRBD2. Germline V gene data show CDR1 as SGHAT and CDR2 as FQNNGV. This CDR3 region has 15 residues. V shed 4 bases, J shed 0 bases, and the junction held 2 bases outside the gene matches. CDR3 DNA: TGTGCCAGCAGCTCTACTAGCGGGAGCTCCTACGAGCAGTACTTC. It encodes CASSSTSGSSYEQYF.

The rearrangement uses TRBV7-8 and TRBJ2-7; D is tentatively TRBD1 or TRBD2 (5 bases each). CDR3 length: 15 residues. Germline V lookup: CDR1 SGHVS, CDR2 FQNEAQ. Trimming took 1 base from V and 4 from J, leaving 14 bases between them. The CDR3 reads CASSLERGREYEQYF. The CDR3 DNA reads TGTGCCAGCAGCTTAGAGAGGGGCAGGGAGTACGAGCAGTACTTC.

The V gene is TRBV19, the J gene TRBJ2-2; D remains ambiguous. The V gene's germline CDR1 is LNHDA and CDR2 SQIVND (reference sequence). Trimming took off 4 bases at V and 7 bases at J, with 10 bases between the two ends. This CDR3 is 13 amino acids long. As DNA, the CDR3 is TGTGCCAGTAGTAGCCGGTTTGGCGGGGAGCTGTTTTTT. It translates to CASSSRFGGELFF.

The chain links TRBV3-1 (or the pseudogene TRBV3-2) to TRBJ1-2, with D unclear. The V end was cut by 0 bases, the J end by 10 bases, with 9 bases between. This CDR3 spans 12 amino acids. From germline, CDR1 is LGHDT and CDR2 YNNKEL (reference sequence). CDR3 residues: CASSQEDGSYTF. As DNA, the CDR3 is TGTGCCAGCAGCCAAGAGGACGGATCCTACACCTTC.

The V gene is TRBV21-1, the J gene TRBJ1-5. TRBV21-1 is a documented pseudogene. The CDR3 totals 14 residues. The CDR3 here is CARSDRDPYQPQHF. The CDR3 DNA is TGTGCCAGGAGTGACCGGGACCCCTATCAGCCCCAGCATTTT.

In its sample, this clone was seen once. The V and J genes are TRBV24-1 and TRBJ2-7, with D maybe TRBD2 (6 bases). There are 13 residues in the CDR3. CDR1 is KGHDR, CDR2 SFDVKD, per germline. Between the trimmed V and J ends, which lost 9 bases and 6 bases, there was a span of 17 bases. CDR3: CATYKRWGVEQYF. DNA of the CDR3: TGTGCCACCTACAAGCGATGGGGGGTCGAGCAGTACTTC.

V is TRBV5-4 and J is TRBJ1-6; the match to TRBD1 covers 9 bases. Germline trimming cut 5 bases from V and 7 bases from J; bases unmatched to any gene: 4. This CDR3 region has 14 residues. Germline V gives CDR1 SGHNT, CDR2 YYREEE (reference sequence). CDR3 amino acids: CASSYRGRNSPLHF. The CDR3 nucleotides read TGTGCCAGCAGTTACAGGGGGCGGAATTCACCCCTCCACTTT.

The table lists this clone with a count of one. This chain links TRBV7-6 with TRBJ2-5; the match to TRBD2 covers 8 bases. In germline, CDR1 is SGHVS, CDR2 FNYEAQ. Trimming took 1 base from V and 4 from J; bases not matched to a gene: 8. This CDR3 contains 16 residues. The CDR3 sequence: CASSLGLAGHGETQYF. CDR3 sequence (DNA): TGTGCCAGCAGCTTAGGGTTAGCGGGACATGGAGAGACCCAGTACTTC. Full variable domain (missing parts from reference TRBV7-6 and TRBJ2-5): GAGVSQSPRYKVTKRGQDVALRCDPISGHVSLYWYRQALGQGPEFLTYFNYEAQQDKSGLPNDRFSAERPEGSISTLTIQRTEQRDSAMYRCASSLGLAGHGETQYFGPGTRLLVL.

The chain is built from TRBV14 and TRBJ2-7; D uncertain. There are 11 residues in the CDR3. Germline loops: CDR1 SGHDN, CDR2 FVKESK. The V end was cut by 4 bases, the J end by 3 bases, with 4 bases between. CDR3 nucleotide sequence: TGTGCCAGCAGCCTAAACTACGAGCAGTACTTC. This translates into CASSLNYEQYF.

CDR3 nucleotides: TGTGCCAGCAGTGAGGATGAGCAGTTCTTC. It yields the protein CASSEDEQFF. The rearrangement uses TRBV28 and TRBJ2-1; D is unresolved. The CDR3 has 10 amino acids. V lost 5 bases, J lost 8 bases, and 4 bases lay in between. CDR1 and CDR2 from the germline V gene are MDHEN and SYDVKM.

The V and J genes are TRBV27 and TRBJ2-1; unclear D gene. The V end lost 6 bases, the J end lost 12 bases, and 18 bases lay between the germline ends. This CDR3 spans 13 amino acids. The germline gives CDR1 MNHEY, CDR2 SMNVEV (reference sequence). The CDR3 DNA reads as TGTGCCAGCAGGCCCCCCCATTTAACGGGGCAGTTCTTC. Its protein product is CASRPPHLTGQFF.

The genes are TRBV27 and TRBJ2-2; D gene uncertain. CDR1 is MNHEY and CDR2 is SMNVEV in the germline V gene (reference sequence). V lost 5 bases and J 3 bases, leaving 4 bases between the germline ends. The CDR3 is 12 amino acids. In nucleotides, the CDR3 is TGTGCCAGCAGTGCGTACACCGGGGAGCTGTTTTTT. This sequence encodes CASSAYTGELFF.

This rearrangement joins TRBV9 to TRBJ2-2; D may be TRBD1 (5 bases). V was trimmed by 3 bases and J by 5 bases, leaving 14 bases between them. Germline V gene lookup returns CDR1 SGDLS and CDR2 YYNGEE. This CDR3 region has 15 residues. The chain's CDR3 is CASSAQDTQTGELFF. The CDR3 DNA sequence: TGTGCCAGCAGCGCGCAGGACACCCAAACCGGGGAGCTGTTTTTT.

This clone appeared once. The chain uses TRBV27 and TRBJ2-2; D is unclear. V gave up 5 bases and J gave up 5 bases, with 9 bases separating them. Germline assignment: CDR1 MNHEY and CDR2 SMNVEV (reference sequence). The CDR3 totals 13 residues. CDR3 in DNA: TGTGCCAGCAGTGATTGGGTAACCGGGGAGCTGTTTTTT. It encodes CASSDWVTGELFF.

The chain links TRBV10-3 to TRBJ2-1, with 8 bases fitting TRBD2. Trimming at V came to 6 bases and at J to 7 bases, leaving 8 bases not matched to a gene. Germline CDR1 is ENHRY and CDR2 is SYGVKD. The CDR3 loop spans 14 amino acids. The CDR3 here is CAIRAGGIDNEQFF. The CDR3 DNA is TGTGCCATCAGGGCGGGGGGAATAGATAATGAGCAGTTCTTC.

This clone was counted a single time. The chain joins TRBV28 to TRBJ2-4; the D is unclear. This CDR3 has 14 amino acids. Trimming removed 2 bases at V and 0 bases at J, with 5 bases between. CDR1 is MDHEN, CDR2 SYDVKM, per germline. This CDR3 reads CASSLGLAKNIQYF. The CDR3 nucleotides read TGTGCCAGCAGTTTAGGGTTAGCCAAAAACATTCAGTACTTC.

Many counts were recorded for this clone. The chain has TRBV6-1 and TRBJ1-5; D uncertain. The CDR3 runs 15 residues. The V end lost 2 bases, the J end lost 0 bases, and 8 bases lay between the germline ends. Germline loops: CDR1 MNHNS, CDR2 SASEGT. DNA for the CDR3: TGTGCCAGCAGTGAAAGTATCTATAGCAATCAGCCCCAGCATTTT. This encodes CASSESIYSNQPQHF.

V and J are TRBV19 and TRBJ1-5; 9 bases agree with TRBD1. Germline V lookup: CDR1 LNHDA, CDR2 SQIVND (reference sequence). Unmatched junction bases numbered 14, after V lost 9 bases and J lost 5 bases. The CDR3 consists of 16 residues. The CDR3 bases are TGTGCCAGCGCCCTCCCCCTCGGGACAGGGTATCAGCCCCAGCATTTT. This codes for CASALPLGTGYQPQHF.

This chain uses TRBV2 with TRBJ2-1; D gene unclear. The CDR3 has 12 amino acids. Germline assignment: CDR1 SNHLY and CDR2 FYNNEI. The V end lost 4 bases, the J end lost 9 bases, and 10 bases lay between the germline ends. CDR3 sequence reads: CASSVSQSEQFF. For the CDR3, the DNA is TGTGCCAGCAGTGTTAGCCAGAGTGAGCAGTTCTTC.

This rearrangement joins TRBV4-2 to TRBJ1-1, with TRBD1 as a possible D gene (6 bases). In germline, CDR1 is LGHNA, CDR2 YNFKEQ. V was shortened by 0 bases and J by 3 bases, with 11 bases between the two germline ends. This CDR3 comprises 15 residues. The CDR3 DNA reads as TGTGCCAGCAGCCAAGAAGGGGGGAGGGACACTGAAGCTTTCTTT. Translation: CASSQEGGRDTEAFF.